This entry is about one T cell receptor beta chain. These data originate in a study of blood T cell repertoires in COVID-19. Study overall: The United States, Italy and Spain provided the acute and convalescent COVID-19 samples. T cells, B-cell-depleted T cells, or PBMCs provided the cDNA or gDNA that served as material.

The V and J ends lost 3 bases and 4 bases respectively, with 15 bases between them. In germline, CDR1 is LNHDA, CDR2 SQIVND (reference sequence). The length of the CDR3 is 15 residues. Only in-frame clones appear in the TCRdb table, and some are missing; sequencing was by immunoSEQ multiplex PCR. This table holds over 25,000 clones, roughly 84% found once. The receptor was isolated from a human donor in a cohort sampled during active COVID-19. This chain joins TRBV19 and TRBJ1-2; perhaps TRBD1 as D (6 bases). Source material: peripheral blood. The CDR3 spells CASSIQGRGSYGYTF. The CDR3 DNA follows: TGTGCCAGTAGTATCCAGGGCAGGGGAAGCTATGGCTACACCTTC. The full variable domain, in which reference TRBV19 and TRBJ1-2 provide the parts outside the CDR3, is DGGITQSPKYLFRKEGQNVTLSCEQNLNHDAMYWYRQDPGQGLRLIYYSQIVNDFQKGDIAEGYSVSREKKESFPLTVTSAQKNPTAFYLCASSIQGRGSYGYTFGSGTRLTVV.